What follows describes a single T cell receptor (beta chain). The data stem from a study of blood T cell repertoires in COVID-19. At the level of the study: PBMCs, B-cell-depleted T cells, or T cells were the source of the cDNA or gDNA that made up the material.

Per germline, CDR1 SGHVS and CDR2 FNYEAQ. This CDR3 region has 14 residues. V lost 3 bases to trimming and J lost 5 bases, with 13 bases between them. Per the authors' pipeline: Scientists estimated how many nucleated cells there were by amplifying reference gene primers. Sequenced by immunoSEQ multiplex PCR; TCRdb stores in-frame clones only, minus some. D and trimming were read from the DNA, whereas the V and J calls and clone size are those reported in that table. The sample has 150,000 to 200,000 clones; approximately 88% are singletons. The chain couples TRBV7-6 to TRBJ1-1; tentatively, D is TRBD1 (6 bases). Sequenced: peripheral blood. The receptor comes from a woman older than 75 with active or convalescent COVID-19. The CDR3: CASSLRGRGTEAFF. DNA for the CDR3: TGTGCCAGCAGCTTGCGGGGGCGCGGGACTGAAGCTTTCTTT.